Shown below are 2 T cell receptor beta chains from a single sample sequenced in a study of T cell responses to AZD1222 COVID-19 vaccine listed by TCRdb under 2021. Libraries were made using the immunoSEQ multiplex PCR assay. TCRdb holds this immuneACCESS table with in-frame rearrangements only. Some clones are missing; in checked studies, unresolved V genes explain under half, and the rest has no known cause. Here the sample has around 88,000 clones; approximately 91% occur a single time. The leading ten clones occupy 5.8% of the sample. Interpreted using the paper, the time point label stands for: baseline before first vaccination. The input for sequencing was peripheral blood, taken on day 0 of AZD1222 vaccination. The source is an adult in good health.

The chain joins TRBV3-1 (or the pseudogene TRBV3-2) to TRBJ2-5; TRBD1 matches at 7 bases. The CDR3 is 17 residues long. V shed 1 base, J shed 7 bases, and the junction held 15 bases outside the gene matches. CDR1 and CDR2 (germline): LGHDT, YNNKEL (reference sequence). The CDR3 loop is CASSQGARGQNLGTQYF. As DNA, the CDR3 is TGTGCCAGCAGCCAAGGTGCACGGGGACAGAACCTTGGGACCCAGTACTTC.

This chain links TRBV27 with TRBJ2-7, with 8 bases that match TRBD2. This CDR3 region has 12 residues. Trimming took 4 bases from V and 4 from J; bases not matched to a gene: 0. The germline V gene has CDR1 MNHEY and CDR2 SMNVEV (reference sequence). The CDR3 region is CASSSSGYEQYF. The CDR3 nucleotides are TGTGCCAGCAGTTCTAGCGGGTACGAGCAGTACTTC.